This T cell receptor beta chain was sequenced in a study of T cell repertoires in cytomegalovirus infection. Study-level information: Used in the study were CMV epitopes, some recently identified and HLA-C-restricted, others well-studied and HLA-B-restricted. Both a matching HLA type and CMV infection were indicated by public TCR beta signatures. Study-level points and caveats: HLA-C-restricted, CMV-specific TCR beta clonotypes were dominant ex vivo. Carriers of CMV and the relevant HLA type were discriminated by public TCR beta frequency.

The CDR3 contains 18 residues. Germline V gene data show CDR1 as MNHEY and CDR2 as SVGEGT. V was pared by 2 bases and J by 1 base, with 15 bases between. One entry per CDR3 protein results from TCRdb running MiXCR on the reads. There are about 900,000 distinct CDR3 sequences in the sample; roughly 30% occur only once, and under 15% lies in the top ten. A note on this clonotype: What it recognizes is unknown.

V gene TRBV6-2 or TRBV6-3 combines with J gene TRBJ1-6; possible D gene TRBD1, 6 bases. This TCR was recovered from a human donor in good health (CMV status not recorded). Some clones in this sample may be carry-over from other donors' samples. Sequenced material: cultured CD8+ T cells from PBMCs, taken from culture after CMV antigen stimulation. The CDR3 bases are TGTGCCAGCAGTTACCGGGACACTCCTTGGTCCTATAATTCACCCCTCCACTTT. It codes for CASSYRDTPWSYNSPLHF.